One sample yielded the 21 T cell receptor beta chains listed below, sequenced in a study of cytotoxic CD8 clonotypes in ibrutinib-treated CLL. The method was immunoSEQ multiplex PCR; TCRdb's version includes in-frame clones alone and lacks a portion of them. The sample consists of around 200,000 clones, approximately 79% of them appearing once. This specimen was PBMCs, taken after 12 months of ibrutinib treatment. The receptors were gathered from a human donor with chronic lymphocytic leukemia.

The chain recombines TRBV25-1 with TRBJ1-1; D is perhaps TRBD1 (5 bases). Germline CDR1 is MGHDK and CDR2 is SYGVNS. Trimming took off 7 bases at V and 2 bases at J, with 17 bases between the two ends. CDR3 length equals 15 residues. The CDR3 sequence: CASTQSGTVNTEAFF. The CDR3 DNA sequence: TGTGCCAGCACCCAGTCTGGGACGGTAAACACTGAAGCTTTCTTT.

The V call is TRBV5-1, the J call TRBJ2-7, with D possibly being TRBD1 or TRBD2 (5 bases each). Germline assignment: CDR1 SGHRS and CDR2 YFSETQ. V was trimmed by 4 bases and J by 6 bases, leaving 20 bases between them. The CDR3 has 15 amino acids. DNA of the CDR3: TGCGCCAGCAGCCCCACGGGACCGGACCAGCGCGAGCAGTACTTC. Its protein is CASSPTGPDQREQYF.

This clone has just one count. This chain uses TRBV9 with TRBJ1-1, with D unclear. Germline V gives CDR1 SGDLS, CDR2 YYNGEE. This CDR3 is 13 amino acids long. V was trimmed by 6 bases and J by 0 bases, leaving 9 bases between them. Here the CDR3 DNA reads TGTGCCAGCAAAAGGGCGGTGAACACTGAAGCTTTCTTT. Its translation: CASKRAVNTEAFF.

The gene calls are TRBV11-3 and TRBJ2-1, with 8 bases lining up with TRBD1. The CDR3 totals 13 residues. From germline, CDR1 is SGHNT and CDR2 YENEEA. V was pared by 5 bases and J by 12 bases, with 9 bases of the junction left unmatched. The CDR3 loop is CASSKDRADGQFF. CDR3 DNA: TGTGCCAGCAGCAAGGACAGGGCTGATGGGCAGTTCTTC.

The rearrangement links TRBV5-4 to TRBJ1-2; weak D call: TRBD1 (6 bases). V lost 0 bases and J 1 base, leaving 10 bases between the germline ends. This CDR3 comprises 15 residues. Germline values: CDR1 SGHNT, CDR2 YYREEE (reference sequence). This chain's CDR3 is CASSLGQDFNYGYTF. As DNA, the CDR3 is TGTGCCAGCAGCTTGGGACAGGACTTTAACTATGGCTACACCTTC.

The rearrangement links TRBV5-1 to TRBJ1-6, with D unclear. Trimming cost V 0 bases and J 10 bases, with 11 bases left between them. The CDR3 has 14 residues. Germline CDR1 and CDR2: SGHRS and YFSETQ. The CDR3 sequence: CASSLGQMKSPLHF. CDR3 nucleotides: TGCGCCAGCAGCTTGGGGCAGATGAAGTCACCCCTCCACTTT.

The chain combines TRBV2 with TRBJ2-1; tentatively, D is TRBD2 (6 bases). Germline assignment: CDR1 SNHLY and CDR2 FYNNEI. The CDR3 covers 15 residues. V lost 2 bases and J lost 1, with 9 bases in between. CDR3 region: CASSEPGRSYNEQFF. The CDR3 nucleotides are TGTGCCAGCAGTGAACCAGGGAGGTCCTACAATGAGCAGTTCTTC. The variable domain in full, completed from reference TRBV2 and TRBJ2-1, reads EPEVTQTPSHQVTQMGQEVILRCVPISNHLYFYWYRQILGQKVEFLVSFYNNEISEKSEIFDDQFSVERPDGSNFTLKIRSTKLEDSAMYFCASSEPGRSYNEQFFGPGTRLTVL.

The genes are TRBV6-5 and TRBJ2-7; tentatively, D is TRBD1 (5 bases). The CDR3 covers 13 residues. The V gene lost 2 bases and the J gene lost 2 bases, with 7 bases spanning the gap. Germline lookup yields CDR1 MNHEY and CDR2 SVGAGI. The CDR3 is CASSYGRAYEQYF. The CDR3 coding sequence is TGTGCCAGCAGTTACGGCAGGGCCTACGAGCAGTACTTC.

The chain couples TRBV6-4 to TRBJ2-2, with D uncertain. This CDR3 comprises 13 residues. Germline V CDR1 and CDR2: MRHNA, SNTAGT. The V end lost 2 bases, the J end lost 8 bases, and 9 bases lay between the germline ends. The CDR3: CASSDREGGELFF. CDR3 sequence (DNA): TGTGCCAGCAGTGACAGGGAAGGAGGGGAGCTGTTTTTT.

The V call is TRBV2, the J call TRBJ2-5, with 7 bases matching TRBD2. The CDR3 totals 13 residues. Germline CDR1 reads SNHLY; CDR2 reads FYNNEI. The V gene end was trimmed by 4 bases and the J gene end by 1 base; junction bases not matched to a gene: 0. CDR3 in DNA: TGTGCCAGCAGTGGGACTAGCCAAGAGACCCAGTACTTC. It is translated as CASSGTSQETQYF.

In regard to this clone: This CDR3 is also generated by other DNA sequences in the sample. The gene calls are TRBV18 and TRBJ2-1; 15 positions match TRBD2. Germline CDR1 is KGHSH and CDR2 is LQKENI. The CDR3 loop spans 15 amino acids. Trimming at V came to 2 bases and at J to 7 bases, leaving 0 bases not matched to a gene. CDR3 loop: CASSPGTSGGNEQFF. CDR3 nucleotide sequence: TGTGCCAGCTCACCAGGGACTAGCGGGGGGAATGAGCAGTTCTTC.

V and J are TRBV7-5 and TRBJ2-1; TRBD2, the D gene given by the table, was not confirmed from the DNA. TRBV7-5 is a pseudogene. CDR3 length: 18 amino acids. The CDR3 DNA reads TGTGTCAGAAGCTTAGTCTTACCGGGCGGGAGGTACTACAATGAGCAGTTCTTC. Its protein product is CVRSLVLPGGRYYNEQFF.

The V and J genes are TRBV5-6 and TRBJ2-5; 7 nucleotides agree with TRBD2. Germline V lookup: CDR1 SGHDT, CDR2 YYEEEE. Trimming cost V 4 bases and J 3 bases; bases outside gene matches: 9. This CDR3 comprises 15 residues. For the CDR3, the DNA is TGTGCCAGCAGCCACGGGGGACTATCCGAAGAGACCCAGTACTTC. Its translation is CASSHGGLSEETQYF.

This clone came up a few times. CDR3 residues: CASRGVGQGPLPTTYEQYF. CDR3 DNA: TGTGCCAGCAGGGGGGTGGGACAGGGGCCACTACCGACCACCTACGAGCAGTACTTC. The genes are TRBV2 and TRBJ2-7; 10 bases fit TRBD1. The CDR3 is 19 amino acids. Germline CDR1 reads SNHLY; CDR2 reads FYNNEI. V dropped 6 bases and J dropped 2; count of bases not matched to a gene: 19.

The V gene is TRBV7-2, the J gene TRBJ2-2; D gene uncertain. V lost 5 bases to trimming and J lost 5 bases, with 3 bases between them. This CDR3 region has 11 residues. CDR1 and CDR2 (germline): SGHTA, FQGNSA. The CDR3, as DNA: TGTGCCAGCAGCCCGACCGGGGAGCTGTTTTTT. It translates to CASSPTGELFF.

J is TRBJ2-1 and V is TRBV6-5, with D unresolved. Trimming stripped 7 bases from V and 7 bases from J, with 11 bases between. The CDR3 extends over 12 amino acids. Germline values: CDR1 MNHEY, CDR2 SVGAGI. The chain's CDR3 is CASTDPPNEQFF. CDR3 coding DNA: TGTGCCAGCACCGACCCTCCAAATGAGCAGTTCTTC.

The V gene is TRBV19, the J gene TRBJ1-2; D gene unclear. This CDR3 spans 13 amino acids. From germline, CDR1 is LNHDA and CDR2 SQIVND (reference sequence). The V end lost 3 bases, the J end lost 3 bases, and 8 bases lay between the germline ends. The DNA for the CDR3 is TGTGCCAGTAGTATCGAGACCTACTATGGCTACACCTTC. Translating it yields CASSIETYYGYTF.

A few counts support this clone. CDR3 loop: CASSYSRQPNYYGYTF. As DNA, the CDR3 is TGTGCCAGCAGTTACTCTCGGCAGCCTAACTATTATGGCTACACCTTC. The chain joins TRBV6-6 to TRBJ1-2, with D unclear. Looked up from germline, CDR1 is MNHNY and CDR2 is SVGAGI (reference sequence). The CDR3 sequence is 16 residues long. With 0 bases removed from V and 5 bases from J, the gap between germline ends came to 16 bases.

The chain couples TRBV29-1 to TRBJ1-5, with 9 bases identical to TRBD1. V trimming: 6 bases; J trimming: 3 bases; junction bases outside the gene matches: 3. This CDR3 has 13 residues. The germline CDR1 and CDR2 sequences are SQVTM and ANQGSEA. DNA of the CDR3: TGCAGCGTAGGACAGGGGATCAATCAGCCCCAGCATTTT. This gives the protein CSVGQGINQPQHF.

This clone was detected only once. V usage is TRBV9 and J usage is TRBJ1-2; 7 nucleotides line up with TRBD1. This CDR3 is built from 15 residues. CDR1 is SGDLS, CDR2 YYNGEE, per germline. The trim removed 0 bases at V and 8 bases at J, leaving 10 bases unmatched. The CDR3 spells CASSVEVGGPSGYTF. In DNA form, the CDR3 reads TGTGCCAGCAGCGTAGAGGTAGGGGGCCCCAGCGGCTACACCTTC.

The rearrangement uses TRBV30 and TRBJ1-2; 7 nucleotides align to TRBD1. The V segment lost 5 bases and the J segment 5 bases; nucleotides outside the gene matches: 8. The germline gives CDR1 GTSNPN, CDR2 SVGIG (reference sequence). This CDR3 spans 13 amino acids. The CDR3 spells CAWDPGTVYGYTF. The CDR3 region has the DNA TGTGCCTGGGATCCCGGGACAGTATATGGCTACACCTTC.